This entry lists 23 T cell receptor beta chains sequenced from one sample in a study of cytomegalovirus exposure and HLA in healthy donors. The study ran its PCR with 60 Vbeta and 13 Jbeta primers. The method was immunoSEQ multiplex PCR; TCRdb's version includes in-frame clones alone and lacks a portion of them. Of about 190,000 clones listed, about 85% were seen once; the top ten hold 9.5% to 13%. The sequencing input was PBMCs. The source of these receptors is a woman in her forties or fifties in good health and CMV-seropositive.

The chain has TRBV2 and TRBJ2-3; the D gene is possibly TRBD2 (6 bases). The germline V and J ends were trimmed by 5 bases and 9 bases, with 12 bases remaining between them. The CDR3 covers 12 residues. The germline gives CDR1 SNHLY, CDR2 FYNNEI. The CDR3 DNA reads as TGTGCCAGCAGTAGACTAGTTACCACGCAGTATTTT. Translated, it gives CASSRLVTTQYF.

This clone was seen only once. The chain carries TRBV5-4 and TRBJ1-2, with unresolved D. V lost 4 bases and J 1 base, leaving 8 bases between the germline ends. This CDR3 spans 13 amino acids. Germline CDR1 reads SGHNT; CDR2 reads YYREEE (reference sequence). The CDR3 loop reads CASSPDINYGYTF. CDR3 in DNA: TGTGCCAGCAGCCCCGACATTAACTATGGCTACACCTTC.

CDR3 protein: CASGDSTGGINQPQHF. The CDR3 coding sequence is TGTGCCAGTGGGGACTCGACAGGGGGCATCAATCAGCCCCAGCATTTT. This sequence joins TRBV19 and TRBJ1-5, with TRBD1 identical over 10 bases. After removal of 8 bases from V and 3 bases from J, the junction contained 10 bases not matched to a gene. Per the germline V gene, CDR1 is LNHDA and CDR2 is SQIVND (reference sequence). The CDR3 runs to 16 residues.

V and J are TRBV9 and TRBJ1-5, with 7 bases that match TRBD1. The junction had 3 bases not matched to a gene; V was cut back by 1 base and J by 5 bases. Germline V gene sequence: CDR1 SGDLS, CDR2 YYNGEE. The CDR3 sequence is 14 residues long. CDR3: CASSVRDRDQPQHF. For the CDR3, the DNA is TGTGCCAGCAGCGTAAGGGACAGAGATCAGCCCCAGCATTTT.

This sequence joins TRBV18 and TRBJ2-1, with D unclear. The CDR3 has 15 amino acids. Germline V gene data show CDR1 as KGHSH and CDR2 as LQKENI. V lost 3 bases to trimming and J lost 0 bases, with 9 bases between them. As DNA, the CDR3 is TGTGCCAGCTCACCGGAGATTCACTCCTACAATGAGCAGTTCTTC. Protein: CASSPEIHSYNEQFF.

In DNA, the CDR3 is TGTGCCAGCATGACCCGGCGTGACGGGAGCTCCTACGAGCAGTACTTC. Its protein product is CASMTRRDGSSYEQYF. The chain couples TRBV2 to TRBJ2-7; maybe TRBD2 (6 bases). From germline, CDR1 is SNHLY and CDR2 FYNNEI. The CDR3 extends over 16 amino acids. V lost 7 bases, J lost 0 bases, and 19 bases lay in between.

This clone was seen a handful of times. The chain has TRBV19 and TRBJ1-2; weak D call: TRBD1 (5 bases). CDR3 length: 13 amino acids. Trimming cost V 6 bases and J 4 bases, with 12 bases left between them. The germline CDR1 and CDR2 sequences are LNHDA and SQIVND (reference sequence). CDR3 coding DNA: TGTGCCAGTAGCCTAACAGGACGCTATGGCTACACCTTC. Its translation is CASSLTGRYGYTF.

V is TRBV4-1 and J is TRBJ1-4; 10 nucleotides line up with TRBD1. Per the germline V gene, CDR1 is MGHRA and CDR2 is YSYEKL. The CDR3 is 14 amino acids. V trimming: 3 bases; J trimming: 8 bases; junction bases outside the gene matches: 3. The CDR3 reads CASSQGQGTEKLFF. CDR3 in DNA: TGCGCCAGCAGCCAGGGACAGGGGACAGAAAAACTGTTTTTT.

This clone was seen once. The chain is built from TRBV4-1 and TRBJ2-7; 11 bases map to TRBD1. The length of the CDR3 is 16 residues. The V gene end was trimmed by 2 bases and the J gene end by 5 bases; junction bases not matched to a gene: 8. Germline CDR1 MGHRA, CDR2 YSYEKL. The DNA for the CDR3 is TGCGCCAGCAGCCAACTACTAAGGACAGGGGGCAACGAGCAGTACTTC. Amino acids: CASSQLLRTGGNEQYF.

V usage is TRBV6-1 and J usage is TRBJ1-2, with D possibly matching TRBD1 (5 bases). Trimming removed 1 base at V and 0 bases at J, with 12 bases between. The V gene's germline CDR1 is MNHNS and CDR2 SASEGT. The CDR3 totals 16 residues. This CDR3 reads CASSEGEPTANYGYTF. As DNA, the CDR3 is TGTGCCAGCAGTGAAGGAGAACCGACAGCTAACTATGGCTACACCTTC.

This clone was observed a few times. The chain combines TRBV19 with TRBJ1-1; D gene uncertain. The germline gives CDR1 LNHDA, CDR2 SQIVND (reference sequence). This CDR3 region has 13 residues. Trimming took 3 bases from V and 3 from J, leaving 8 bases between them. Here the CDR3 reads CASSIGIYTEAFF. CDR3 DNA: TGTGCCAGTAGTATCGGGATCTACACTGAAGCTTTCTTT. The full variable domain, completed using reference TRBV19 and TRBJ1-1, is DGGITQSPKYLFRKEGQNVTLSCEQNLNHDAMYWYRQDPGQGLRLIYYSQIVNDFQKGDIAEGYSVSREKKESFPLTVTSAQKNPTAFYLCASSIGIYTEAFFGQGTRLTVV.

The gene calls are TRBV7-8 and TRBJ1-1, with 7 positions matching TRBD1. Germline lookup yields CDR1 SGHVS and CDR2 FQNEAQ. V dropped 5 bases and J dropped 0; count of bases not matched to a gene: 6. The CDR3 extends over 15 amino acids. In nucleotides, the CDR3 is TGTGCCAGCAGCGCTATTGACAGGGTGAACACTGAAGCTTTCTTT. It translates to CASSAIDRVNTEAFF.

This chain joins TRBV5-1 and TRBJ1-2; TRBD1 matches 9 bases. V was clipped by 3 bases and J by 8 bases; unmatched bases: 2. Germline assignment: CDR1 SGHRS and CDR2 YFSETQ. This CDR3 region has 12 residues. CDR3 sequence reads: CASSSTGGGYTF. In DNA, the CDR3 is TGCGCCAGCAGCTCAACAGGGGGCGGCTACACCTTC.

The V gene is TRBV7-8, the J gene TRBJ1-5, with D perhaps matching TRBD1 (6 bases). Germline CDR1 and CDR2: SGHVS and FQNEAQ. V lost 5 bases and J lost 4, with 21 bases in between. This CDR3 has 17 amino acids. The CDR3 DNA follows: TGTGCCAGCAGCAACACGAAACAGGGCTTGCAAAATCAGCCCCAGCATTTT. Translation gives CASSNTKQGLQNQPQHF.

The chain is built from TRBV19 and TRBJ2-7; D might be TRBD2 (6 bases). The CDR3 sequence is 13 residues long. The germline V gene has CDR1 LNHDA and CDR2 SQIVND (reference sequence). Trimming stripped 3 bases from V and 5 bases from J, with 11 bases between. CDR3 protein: CASSIIGGNEQYF. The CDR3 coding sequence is TGTGCCAGTAGTATTATTGGGGGGAACGAGCAGTACTTC.

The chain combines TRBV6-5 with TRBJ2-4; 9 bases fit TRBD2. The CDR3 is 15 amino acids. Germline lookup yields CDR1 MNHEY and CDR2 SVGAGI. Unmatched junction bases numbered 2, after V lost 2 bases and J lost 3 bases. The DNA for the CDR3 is TGTGCCAGCAGTTACCGAGCGGGGGGCAAAAACATTCAGTACTTC. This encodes CASSYRAGGKNIQYF.

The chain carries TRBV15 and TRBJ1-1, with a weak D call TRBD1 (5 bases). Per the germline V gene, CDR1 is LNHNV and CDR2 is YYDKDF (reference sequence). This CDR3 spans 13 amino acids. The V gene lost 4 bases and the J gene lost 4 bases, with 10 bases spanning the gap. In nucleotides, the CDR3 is TGTGCCACCAGCAACCAGGGTGGCACTGAAGCTTTCTTT. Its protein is CATSNQGGTEAFF.

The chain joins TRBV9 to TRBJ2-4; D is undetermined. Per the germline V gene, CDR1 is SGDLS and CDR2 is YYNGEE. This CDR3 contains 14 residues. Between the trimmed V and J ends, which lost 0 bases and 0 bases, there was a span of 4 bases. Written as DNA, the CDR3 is TGTGCCAGCAGCGTAGGAGTAGCCAAAAACATTCAGTACTTC. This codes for CASSVGVAKNIQYF.

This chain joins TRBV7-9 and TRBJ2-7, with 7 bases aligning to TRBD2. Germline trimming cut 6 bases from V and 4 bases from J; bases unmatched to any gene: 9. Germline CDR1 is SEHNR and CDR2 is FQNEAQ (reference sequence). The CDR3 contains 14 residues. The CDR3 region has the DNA TGTGCCAGCAGTTACGGTGGGGGGGGATACGAGCAGTACTTC. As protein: CASSYGGGGYEQYF.

CDR3 in DNA: TGTGCCAGCAGGGGACAGGGGGTGGATTCACCCCTCCACTTT. Protein product: CASRGQGVDSPLHF. The V and J genes are TRBV2 and TRBJ1-6; 11 nucleotides line up with TRBD1. The germline V gene encodes CDR1 SNHLY and CDR2 FYNNEI. Trimming took 6 bases from V and 8 from J; bases not matched to a gene: 3. This CDR3 comprises 14 residues.

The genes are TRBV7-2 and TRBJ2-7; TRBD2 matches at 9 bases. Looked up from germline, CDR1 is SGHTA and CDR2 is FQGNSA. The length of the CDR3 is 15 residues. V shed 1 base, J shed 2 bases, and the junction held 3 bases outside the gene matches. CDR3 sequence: CASSLETSGPYEQYF. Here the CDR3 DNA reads TGTGCCAGCAGCTTAGAGACTAGCGGTCCCTACGAGCAGTACTTC.

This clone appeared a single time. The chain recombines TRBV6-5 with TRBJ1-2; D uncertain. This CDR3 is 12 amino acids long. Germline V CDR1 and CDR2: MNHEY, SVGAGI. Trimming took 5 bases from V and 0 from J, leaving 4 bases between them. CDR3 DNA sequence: TGTGCCAGCAGTACATCTAACTATGGCTACACCTTC. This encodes CASSTSNYGYTF.

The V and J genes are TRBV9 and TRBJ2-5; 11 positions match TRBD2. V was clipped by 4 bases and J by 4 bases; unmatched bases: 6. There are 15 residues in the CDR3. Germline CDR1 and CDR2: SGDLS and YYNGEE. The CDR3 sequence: CASSYSGGAGETQYF. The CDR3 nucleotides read TGTGCCAGCAGCTATAGCGGGGGGGCAGGAGAGACCCAGTACTTC.